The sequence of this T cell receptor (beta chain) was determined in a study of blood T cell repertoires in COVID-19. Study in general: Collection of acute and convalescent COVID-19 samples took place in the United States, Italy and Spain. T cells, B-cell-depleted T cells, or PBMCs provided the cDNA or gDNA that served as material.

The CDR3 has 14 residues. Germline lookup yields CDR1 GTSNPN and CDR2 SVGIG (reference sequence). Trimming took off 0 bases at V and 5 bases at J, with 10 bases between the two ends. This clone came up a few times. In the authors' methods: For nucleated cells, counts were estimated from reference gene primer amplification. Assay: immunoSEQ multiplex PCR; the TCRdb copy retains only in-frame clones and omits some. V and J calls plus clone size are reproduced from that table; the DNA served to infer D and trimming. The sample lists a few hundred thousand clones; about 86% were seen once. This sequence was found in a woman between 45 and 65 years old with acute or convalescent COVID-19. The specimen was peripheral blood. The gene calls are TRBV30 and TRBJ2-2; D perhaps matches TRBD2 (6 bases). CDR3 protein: CAWSVRGVTGELFF. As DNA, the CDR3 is TGTGCCTGGAGTGTACGCGGGGTAACCGGGGAGCTGTTTTTT.